In this sample, the clone carrying this T cell receptor beta chain turned up many times. Its antigen is not known. V was shortened by 0 bases and J by 3 bases, with 10 bases between the two germline ends. The CDR3 consists of 15 residues. The V gene's germline CDR1 is SGHRS and CDR2 YFSETQ. TCRdb re-called the 5' RACE reads through MiXCR, storing one row per CDR3 protein. This sample has 240,000 or so distinct CDR3 sequences; about 10% occur once, and the top ten carry roughly 6.8%. The source of the sample is a study of CD8 T cells in ankylosing spondylitis. Findings and caveats of the study: According to the report, clones linked to the disease were significantly enriched in matched synovial fluid samples taken from ankylosing spondylitis patients. What appeared characteristic of ankylosing spondylitis blood was a TCR beta motif of under 10 highly homologous variants.

This clonotype was obtained from a male donor with ankylosing spondylitis or in good health (not recorded which). The sample taken for sequencing was blood, either unsorted or a sorted T cell fraction (not recorded which). The chain combines TRBV5-1 with TRBJ1-3, with D possibly TRBD1 on 5 matching bases. The CDR3: CASSLDTGGGNTIYF. In nucleotides, the CDR3 is TGCGCCAGCAGCTTGGATACAGGAGGTGGAAACACCATATATTTT.